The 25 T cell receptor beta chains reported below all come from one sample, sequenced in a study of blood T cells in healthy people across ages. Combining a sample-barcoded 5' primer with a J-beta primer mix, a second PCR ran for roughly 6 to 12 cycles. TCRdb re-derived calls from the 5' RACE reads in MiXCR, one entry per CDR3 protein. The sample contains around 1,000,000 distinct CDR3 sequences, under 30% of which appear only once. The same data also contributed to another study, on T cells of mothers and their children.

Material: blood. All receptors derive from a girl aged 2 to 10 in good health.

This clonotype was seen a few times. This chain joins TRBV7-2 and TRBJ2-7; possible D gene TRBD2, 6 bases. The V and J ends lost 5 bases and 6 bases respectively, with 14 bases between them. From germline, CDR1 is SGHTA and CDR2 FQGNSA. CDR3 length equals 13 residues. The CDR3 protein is CASSGSGVGEQYF. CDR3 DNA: TGTGCCAGCAGCGGCTCGGGGGTCGGCGAGCAGTACTTC.

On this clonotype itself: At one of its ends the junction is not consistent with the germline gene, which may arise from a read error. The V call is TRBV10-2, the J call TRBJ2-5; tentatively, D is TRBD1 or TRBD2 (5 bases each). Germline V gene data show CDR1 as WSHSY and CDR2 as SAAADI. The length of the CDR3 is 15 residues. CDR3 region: CASSWVGTIQETRYF. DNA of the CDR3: TGCGCCAGCAGTTGGGTTGGGACCATCCAAGAGACCCGGTACTTC.

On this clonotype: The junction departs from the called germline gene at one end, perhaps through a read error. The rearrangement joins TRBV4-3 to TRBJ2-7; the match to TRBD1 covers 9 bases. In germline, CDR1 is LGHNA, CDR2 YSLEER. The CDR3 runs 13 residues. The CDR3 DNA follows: TGCGCCAACAGCCCGGGACAGGGCTACGAGCAGTACTTC. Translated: CANSPGQGYEQYF.

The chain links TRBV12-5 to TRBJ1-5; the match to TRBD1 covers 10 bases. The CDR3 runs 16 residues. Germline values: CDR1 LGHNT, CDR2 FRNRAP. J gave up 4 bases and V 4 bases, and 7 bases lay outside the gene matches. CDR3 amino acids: CASGWTGQGHNQPQHF. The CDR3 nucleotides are TGTGCTAGTGGTTGGACGGGACAGGGGCATAATCAGCCCCAGCATTTT.

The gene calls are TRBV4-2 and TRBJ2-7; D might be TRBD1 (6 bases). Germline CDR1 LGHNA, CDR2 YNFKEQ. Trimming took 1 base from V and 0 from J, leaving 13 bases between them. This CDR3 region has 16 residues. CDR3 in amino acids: CASSQVIRDNSYEQYF. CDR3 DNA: TGTGCCAGCAGCCAAGTAATCCGGGACAACTCCTACGAGCAGTACTTC.

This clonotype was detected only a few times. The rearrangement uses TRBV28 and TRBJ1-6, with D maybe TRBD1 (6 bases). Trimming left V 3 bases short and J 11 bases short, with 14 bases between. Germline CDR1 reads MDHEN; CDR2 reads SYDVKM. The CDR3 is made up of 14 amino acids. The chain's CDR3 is CASSFRGATTPLHF. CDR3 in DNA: TGTGCCAGCAGTTTTCGGGGGGCTACCACACCCCTCCACTTT.

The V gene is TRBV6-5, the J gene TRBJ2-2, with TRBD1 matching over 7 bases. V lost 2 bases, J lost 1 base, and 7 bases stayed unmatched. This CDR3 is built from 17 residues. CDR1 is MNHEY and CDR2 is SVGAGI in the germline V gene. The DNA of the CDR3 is TGTGCCAGCAGTTACCCTCCGGGACAGAAGAACACCGGGGAGCTGTTTTTT. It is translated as CASSYPPGQKNTGELFF.

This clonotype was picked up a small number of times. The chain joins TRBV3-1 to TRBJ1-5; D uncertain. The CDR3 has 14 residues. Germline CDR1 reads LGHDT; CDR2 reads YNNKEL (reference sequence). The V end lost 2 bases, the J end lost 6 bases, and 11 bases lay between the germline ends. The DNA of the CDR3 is TGTGCCAGCAGCCAACCCGGGGAAGGTCAGCCCCAGCATTTT. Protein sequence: CASSQPGEGQPQHF.

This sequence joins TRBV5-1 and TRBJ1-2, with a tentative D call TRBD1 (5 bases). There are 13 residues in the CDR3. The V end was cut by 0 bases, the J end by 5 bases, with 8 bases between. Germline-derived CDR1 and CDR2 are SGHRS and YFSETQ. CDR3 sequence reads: CASSLGQQYGYTF. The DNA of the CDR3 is TGCGCCAGCAGCTTGGGACAGCAGTATGGCTACACCTTC.

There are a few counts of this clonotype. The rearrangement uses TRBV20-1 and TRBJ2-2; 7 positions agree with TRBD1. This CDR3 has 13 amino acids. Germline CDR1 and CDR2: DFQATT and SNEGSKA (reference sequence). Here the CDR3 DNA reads TGCGGTCGGCGCAGGGGGATTTACGGGGAGCTGTTTTTT. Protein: CGRRRGIYGELFF.

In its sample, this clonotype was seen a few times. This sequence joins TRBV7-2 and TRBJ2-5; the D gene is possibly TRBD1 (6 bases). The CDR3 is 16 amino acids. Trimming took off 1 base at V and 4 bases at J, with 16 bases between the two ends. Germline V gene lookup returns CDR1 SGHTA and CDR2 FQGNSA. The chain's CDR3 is CASSLVGHQPRETQYF. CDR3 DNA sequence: TGTGCCAGCAGCTTAGTGGGACACCAACCTCGAGAGACCCAGTACTTC. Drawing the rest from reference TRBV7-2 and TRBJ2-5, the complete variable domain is GAGVSQSPSNKVTEKGKDVELRCDPISGHTALYWYRQSLGQGLEFLIYFQGNSAPDKSGLPSDRFSAERTGGSVSTLTIQRTQQEDSAVYLCASSLVGHQPRETQYFGPGTRLLVL.

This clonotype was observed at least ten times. The CDR3 DNA reads as TGTGCCAGCAGCGCCGGCCAGCGGAATAATGAGCAGTTCTTC. It encodes CASSAGQRNNEQFF. This chain uses TRBV9 with TRBJ2-1, with a possible D match to TRBD2 (5 bases). The CDR3 has 14 residues. Germline V gene sequence: CDR1 SGDLS, CDR2 YYNGEE. The germline V and J ends were trimmed by 3 bases and 7 bases, with 14 bases remaining between them.

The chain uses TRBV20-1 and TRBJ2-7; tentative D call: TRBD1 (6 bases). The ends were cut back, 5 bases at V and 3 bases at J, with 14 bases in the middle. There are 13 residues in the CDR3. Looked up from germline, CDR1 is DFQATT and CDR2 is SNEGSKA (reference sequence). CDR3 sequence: CSALRTESYEQYF. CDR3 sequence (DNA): TGCAGTGCTCTCCGGACAGAGAGCTACGAGCAGTACTTC.

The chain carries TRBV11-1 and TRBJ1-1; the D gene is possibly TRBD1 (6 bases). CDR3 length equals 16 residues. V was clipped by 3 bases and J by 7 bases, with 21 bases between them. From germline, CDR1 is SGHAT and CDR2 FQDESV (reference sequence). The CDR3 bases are TGTGCCAGCAGCTTTCGACCCACCGGACAGAGGGGTGAAGCTTTCTTT. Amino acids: CASSFRPTGQRGEAFF.

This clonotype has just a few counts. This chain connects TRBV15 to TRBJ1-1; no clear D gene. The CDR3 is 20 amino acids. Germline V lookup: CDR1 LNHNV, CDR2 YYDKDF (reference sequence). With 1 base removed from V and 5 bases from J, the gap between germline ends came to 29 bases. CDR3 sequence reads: CATSRVSYSMDGVMGTEAFF. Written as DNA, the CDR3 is TGTGCCACCAGCAGAGTCTCCTACTCGATGGACGGGGTGATGGGGACTGAAGCTTTCTTT.

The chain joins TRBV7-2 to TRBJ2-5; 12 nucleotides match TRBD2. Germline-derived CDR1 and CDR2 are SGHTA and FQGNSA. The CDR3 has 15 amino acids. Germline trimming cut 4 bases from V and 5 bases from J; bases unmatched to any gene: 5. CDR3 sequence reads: CASSSSGREEETQYF. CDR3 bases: TGTGCCAGCAGCTCTAGCGGGAGGGAGGAGGAGACCCAGTACTTC.

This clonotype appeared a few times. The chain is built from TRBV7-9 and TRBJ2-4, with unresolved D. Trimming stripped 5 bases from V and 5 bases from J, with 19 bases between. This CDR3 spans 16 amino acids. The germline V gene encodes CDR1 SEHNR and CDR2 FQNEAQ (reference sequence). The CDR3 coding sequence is TGTGCCAGCAGCCTGTTCTCGGCCGTCGAAGAAAACATTCAGTACTTC. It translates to CASSLFSAVEENIQYF.

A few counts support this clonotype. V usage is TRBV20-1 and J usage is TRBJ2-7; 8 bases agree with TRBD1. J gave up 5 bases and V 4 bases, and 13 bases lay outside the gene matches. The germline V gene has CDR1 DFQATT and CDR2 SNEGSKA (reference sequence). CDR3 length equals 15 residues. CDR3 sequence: CSAKAPPDRDHEQYF. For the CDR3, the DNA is TGCAGTGCTAAGGCCCCCCCGGACAGGGACCACGAGCAGTACTTC.

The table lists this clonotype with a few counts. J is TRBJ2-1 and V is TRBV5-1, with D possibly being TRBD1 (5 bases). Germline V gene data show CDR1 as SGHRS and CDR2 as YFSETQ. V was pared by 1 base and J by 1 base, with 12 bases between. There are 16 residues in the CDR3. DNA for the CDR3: TGCGCCAGCAGCTTGACAGGAGACAGATCCTACAATGAGCAGTTCTTC. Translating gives CASSLTGDRSYNEQFF.

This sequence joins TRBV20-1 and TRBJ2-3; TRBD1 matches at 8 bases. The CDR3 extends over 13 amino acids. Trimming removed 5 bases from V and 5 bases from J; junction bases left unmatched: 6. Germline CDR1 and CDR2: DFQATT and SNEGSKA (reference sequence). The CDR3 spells CSAGSDRGDTQYF. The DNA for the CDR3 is TGCAGTGCTGGATCCGACAGGGGAGATACGCAGTATTTT.

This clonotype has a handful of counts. The CDR3 DNA reads as TGTGCCAGCTCACCAGAACGAGTCGGCACCGGGGAGCTGTTTTTT. This gives the protein CASSPERVGTGELFF. The chain recombines TRBV18 with TRBJ2-2; D not certain. The CDR3 runs to 15 residues. Germline CDR1 reads KGHSH; CDR2 reads LQKENI. V gave up 2 bases and J gave up 4 bases, with 11 bases separating them.

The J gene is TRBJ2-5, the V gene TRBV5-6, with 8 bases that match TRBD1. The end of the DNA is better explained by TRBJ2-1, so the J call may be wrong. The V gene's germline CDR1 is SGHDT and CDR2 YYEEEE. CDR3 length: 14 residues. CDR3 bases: TGTGCCAGCAGCTTGGTGCAGGGGGCTGGGGAGCAGTTCTTC. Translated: CASSLVQGAGEQFF.

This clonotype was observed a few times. Here the CDR3 DNA reads TGCGCCAGCAGCCTGGGACTGACAGACTTCGGGGAGACCCAGTACTTC. Its protein is CASSLGLTDFGETQYF. The rearrangement uses TRBV5-1 and TRBJ2-5; D may be TRBD2 (6 bases). The germline CDR1 and CDR2 sequences are SGHRS and YFSETQ. V was clipped by 4 bases and J by 5 bases, with 21 bases between them. The CDR3 spans 16 residues.

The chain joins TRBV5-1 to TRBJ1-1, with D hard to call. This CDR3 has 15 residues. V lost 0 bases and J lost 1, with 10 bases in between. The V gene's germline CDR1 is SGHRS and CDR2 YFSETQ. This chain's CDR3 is CASSLVLASNTEAFF. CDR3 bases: TGCGCCAGCAGCTTGGTATTGGCGTCGAACACTGAAGCTTTCTTT.

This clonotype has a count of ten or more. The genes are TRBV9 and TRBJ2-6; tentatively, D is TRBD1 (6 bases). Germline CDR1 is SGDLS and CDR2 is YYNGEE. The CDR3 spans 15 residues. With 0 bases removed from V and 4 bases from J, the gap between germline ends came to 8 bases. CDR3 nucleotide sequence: TGTGCCAGCAGCGTAGTGGGGGCCGGGGCCAACGTCCTGACTTTC. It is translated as CASSVVGAGANVLTF.